Listed below are T cell receptor beta chains from one sample, sequenced in a study of shared clonotypes between healthy human individuals. Assay used: immunoSEQ multiplex PCR; TCRdb lists only in-frame clones, some missing. The sample holds approximately 1.5 million clones, 95% to 99% seen once. Sequenced material: naive CD4+ T cells sorted from blood. The receptors shown here come from a man aged 30 to 39 in good health. The CDR3 runs from the conserved cysteine through the conserved F or W. The order of the fields is J gene, D gene, V gene, CDR3 DNA, CDR3 protein. D genes are given only for firm matches.

TRBJ2-7	.	TRBV27	TGTGCCAGCAGCCTCCGGGTGGGACGGACCTACGAGCAGTACTTC	CASSLRVGRTYEQYF
TRBJ2-3	TRBD2	TRBV9	TGTGCCAGCAGCGGGGGACGGGGAGGGTCTAGCACAGATACGCAGTATTTT	CASSGGRGGSSTDTQYF
TRBJ2-7	TRBD2	TRBV13	TGTGCCAGCAGAATAGCGGGCAGGCCCTACGAGCAGTACTTC	CASRIAGRPYEQYF
TRBJ2-3	TRBD2	TRBV18	TGTGCCAGCTCACCGAACCCCCCTAGCGGGCTAAGCACAGATACGCAGTATTTT	CASSPNPPSGLSTDTQYF
TRBJ2-7	.	TRBV6-1	TGTGCCAGCACCTCCGGACAGTCCTACGAGCAGTACTTC	CASTSGQSYEQYF
TRBJ2-7	TRBD2	TRBV28	TGTGCCAGCAATCCCCGGACTAGCCGGAGCGACGAGCAGTACTTC	CASNPRTSRSDEQYF
TRBJ2-7	.	TRBV5-5	TGTGCCAGCAGCTACCTCTCCTACGAGCAGTACTTC	CASSYLSYEQYF
TRBJ2-5	.	TRBV9	TGTGCCAGCAGCTTACGATCCCAAGAGACCCAGTACTTC	CASSLRSQETQYF
TRBJ2-5	.	TRBV2	TGTGCCAGCAGTGAACAGCTCCAAGAGACCCAGTACTTC	CASSEQLQETQYF
TRBJ1-1	.	TRBV27	TGTGCCAGCAGTCCCTCGCCAAAAAGAGGCACTGAAGCTTTCTTT	CASSPSPKRGTEAFF
TRBJ2-2	.	TRBV7-2	TGTGCCAGCAGCTTAGATTTCGGGGAGCTGTTTTTT	CASSLDFGELFF